This paragraph reports one T cell receptor (beta chain). Its target is unknown. PCR amplification relied on 60 Vbeta primers (plus 13 Jbeta primers). Method: immunoSEQ multiplex PCR; TCRdb's copy keeps in-frame clones and lacks some. The sample holds around 190,000 clones, 60% to 80% seen once. The CDR3 extends over 14 amino acids. V trimming: 2 bases; J trimming: 2 bases; junction bases outside the gene matches: 0. The germline gives CDR1 SGHNT, CDR2 YYREEE (reference sequence). This entry belongs to a study of cytomegalovirus exposure and HLA in healthy donors. Study-wide results and caveats: In a later analysis, V- and J-gene trimming of beta chains associated with a DCLRE1C missense variant, replicated independently. Equally common other TCR beta chains were less clonally expanded than HLA-associated ones, a later analysis found. Roughly even sequencing depth across donors was the assumption behind the presence/absence analyses.

The receptor was isolated from a woman in her 30s in good health and CMV-seronegative. The sequenced sample consisted of PBMCs. The rearrangement links TRBV5-4 to TRBJ2-5, with 10 bases matching TRBD2. The CDR3 nucleotides are TGTGCCAGCAGCTTAGCGGGGGGGCAAGAGACCCAGTACTTC. Translation gives CASSLAGGQETQYF.